The T cell receptor beta chain under discussion was sequenced for a study of patients and donors after allogeneic stem cell transplantation. MiXCR was run by TCRdb on the RT-PCR reads, yielding one entry per CDR3 protein. This repertoire shows approximately 90,000 distinct CDR3 sequences, approximately 5.2% found once; its top ten account for about 3%. The CDR3 extends over 13 amino acids. The germline V gene has CDR1 LGHDT and CDR2 YNNKEL (reference sequence). V lost 5 bases and J 3 bases, leaving 10 bases between the germline ends. At least ten counts were recorded for this clonotype. The chain uses TRBV3-1 and TRBJ1-1; D remains ambiguous. The receptor's source is a human donor who was either an allogeneic HSCT recipient or a stem cell or donor lymphocyte infusion donor (not recorded which). It is not recorded whose cells these are; they may come from a transplant donor. Sequencing was carried out using blood, either unsorted or a sorted T cell fraction (not recorded which). CDR3 sequence reads: CASSWERDTEAFF. The CDR3 region has the DNA TGTGCCAGCAGCTGGGAAAGAGACACTGAAGCTTTCTTT. The whole variable domain, filled in from reference TRBV3-1 and TRBJ1-1, reads DTAVSQTPKYLVTQMGNDKSIKCEQNLGHDTMYWYKQDSKKFLKIMFSYNNKELIINETVPNRFSPKSPDKAHLNLHINSLELGDSAVYFCASSWERDTEAFFGQGTRLTVV.